This T cell receptor beta chain emerged from a study of T cells in Graves' hyperthyroidism and ophthalmopathy. Study-wide results and caveats: Blood held most thyroid clonotypes expanded above 0.001 frequency. The model predicted ophthalmopathy a median approximately seven months before onset.

Newly diagnosed hyperthyroidism, duration under 2 months, in patients aged 18 to 65. Every diagnosis used clinical symptoms, serum thyroxine and TRAb, thyroid ultrasound and orbital computed tomography. Amplification targeted TCR beta CDR3 regions from RNA transcripts. When the TCR CDR3 underwent first-round RT-PCR, the HTBI primer set was used. Each CDR3 protein is one row after TCRdb ran MiXCR on the multiplex PCR reads. This sample has hundreds of thousands of distinct CDR3 sequences, with around 17% found just once. This clonotype has just a few counts. The antigen remains undetermined. V was clipped by 8 bases and J by 5 bases; unmatched bases: 10. This CDR3 region has 14 residues. Germline V gives CDR1 DFQATT, CDR2 SNEGSKA (reference sequence).

The sequenced material came from blood. The sequence derives from a woman aged 18-30 years with Graves' hyperthyroidism. The chain joins TRBV20-1 to TRBJ2-3; 10 bases align to TRBD2. As DNA, the CDR3 is TGCAGTCCGCAGCGGGGGGGCCAATTAGATACGCAGTATTTT. Protein sequence: CSPQRGGQLDTQYF.